The subject of this entry is one T cell receptor (beta chain). No antigen is known for it. The data are from a study of cytomegalovirus exposure and HLA in healthy donors. Study results and caveats: A later analysis showed HLA-associated TCR beta chains outstripping equally common others in clonal expansion. Earlier analysis yielded a pattern in which most TCR beta V segments were productive about 90% or about 30% of the time.

CDR1 and CDR2 (germline): MNHEY, SMNVEV (reference sequence). V dropped 5 bases and J dropped 7 bases, with 20 bases sitting between them. The CDR3 consists of 16 residues. The PCR was carried out with 60 Vbeta primers and 13 Jbeta primers. The table came from immunoSEQ multiplex PCR; TCRdb's copy has only in-frame clones and leaves some out. This table has about 150,000 clones, 75% to 80% appearing once. The sample consisted of PBMCs. This rearrangement joins TRBV27 to TRBJ1-4; tentatively, D is TRBD1 (6 bases). This clonotype was sampled from a male donor in good health and CMV-seronegative. The CDR3 here is CASSPQRQAGGEKLFF. The CDR3 region has the DNA TGTGCCAGCAGTCCACAAAGACAGGCCGGTGGTGAAAAACTGTTTTTT.